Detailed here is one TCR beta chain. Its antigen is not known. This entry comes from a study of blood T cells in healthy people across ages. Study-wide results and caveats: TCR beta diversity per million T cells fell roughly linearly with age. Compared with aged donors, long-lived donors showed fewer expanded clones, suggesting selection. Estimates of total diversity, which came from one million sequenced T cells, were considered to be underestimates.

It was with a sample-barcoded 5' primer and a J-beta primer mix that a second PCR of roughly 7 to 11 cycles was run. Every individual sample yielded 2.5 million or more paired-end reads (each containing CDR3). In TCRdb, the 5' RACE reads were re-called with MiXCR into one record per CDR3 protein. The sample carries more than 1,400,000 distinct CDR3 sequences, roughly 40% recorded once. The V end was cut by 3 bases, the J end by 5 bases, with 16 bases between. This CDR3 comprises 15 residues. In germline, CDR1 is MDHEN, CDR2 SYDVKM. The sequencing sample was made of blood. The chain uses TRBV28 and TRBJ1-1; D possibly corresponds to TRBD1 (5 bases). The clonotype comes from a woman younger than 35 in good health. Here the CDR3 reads CASSLGGGFGTEAFF. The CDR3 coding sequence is TGTGCCAGCAGTTTGGGCGGGGGGTTTGGGACTGAAGCTTTCTTT.